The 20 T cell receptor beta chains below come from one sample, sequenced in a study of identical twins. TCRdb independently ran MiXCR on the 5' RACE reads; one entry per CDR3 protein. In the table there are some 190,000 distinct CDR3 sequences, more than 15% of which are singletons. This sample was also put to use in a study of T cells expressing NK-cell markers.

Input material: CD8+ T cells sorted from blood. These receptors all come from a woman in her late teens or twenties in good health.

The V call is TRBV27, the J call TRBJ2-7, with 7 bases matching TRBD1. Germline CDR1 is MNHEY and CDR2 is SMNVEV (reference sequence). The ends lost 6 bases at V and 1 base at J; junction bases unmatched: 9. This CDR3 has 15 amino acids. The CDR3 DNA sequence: TGTGCCAGCAGGCTAACAGGGGCTGGGTCCTACGAGCAGTACTTC. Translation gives CASRLTGAGSYEQYF.

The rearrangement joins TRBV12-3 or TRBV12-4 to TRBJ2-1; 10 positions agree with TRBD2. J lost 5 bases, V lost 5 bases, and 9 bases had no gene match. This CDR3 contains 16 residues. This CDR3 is CASSAPSGGYHNEQFF. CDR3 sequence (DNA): TGTGCCAGCAGTGCGCCTAGCGGGGGATACCACAATGAGCAGTTCTTC.

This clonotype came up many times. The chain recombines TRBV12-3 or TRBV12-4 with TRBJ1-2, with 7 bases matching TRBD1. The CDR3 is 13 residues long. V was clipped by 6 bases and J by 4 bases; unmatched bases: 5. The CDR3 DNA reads TGTGCCAGCAGGGGGGACAGTCCCTATGGCTACACCTTC. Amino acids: CASRGDSPYGYTF.

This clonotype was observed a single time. The CDR3 sequence is CSVGARELFF. The CDR3 DNA sequence: TGCAGCGTTGGAGCAAGGGAGCTGTTTTTT. This sequence joins TRBV29-1 and TRBJ2-2; unclear D gene. Trimming left V 4 bases short and J 9 bases short, with 6 bases between. The CDR3 spans 10 residues. Germline V lookup: CDR1 SQVTM, CDR2 ANQGSEA.

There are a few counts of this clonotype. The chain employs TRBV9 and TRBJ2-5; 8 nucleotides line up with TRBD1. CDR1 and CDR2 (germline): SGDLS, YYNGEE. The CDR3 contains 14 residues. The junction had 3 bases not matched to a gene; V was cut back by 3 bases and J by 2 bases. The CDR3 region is CASSGDRGQETQYF. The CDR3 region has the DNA TGTGCCAGCAGCGGTGACAGGGGACAAGAGACCCAGTACTTC.

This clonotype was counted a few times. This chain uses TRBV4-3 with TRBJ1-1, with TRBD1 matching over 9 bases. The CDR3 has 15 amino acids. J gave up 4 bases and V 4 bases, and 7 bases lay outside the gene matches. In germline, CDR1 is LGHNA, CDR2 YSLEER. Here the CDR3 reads CASSPTGGVRTEAFF. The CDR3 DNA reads TGCGCCAGCAGCCCAACAGGGGGCGTTCGCACTGAAGCTTTCTTT.

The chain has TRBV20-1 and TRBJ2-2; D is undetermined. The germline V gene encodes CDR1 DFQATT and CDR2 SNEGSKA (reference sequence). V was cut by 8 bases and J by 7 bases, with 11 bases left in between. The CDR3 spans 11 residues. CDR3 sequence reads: CSIWLGGELFF. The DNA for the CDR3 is TGCAGTATCTGGTTAGGCGGGGAGCTGTTTTTT.

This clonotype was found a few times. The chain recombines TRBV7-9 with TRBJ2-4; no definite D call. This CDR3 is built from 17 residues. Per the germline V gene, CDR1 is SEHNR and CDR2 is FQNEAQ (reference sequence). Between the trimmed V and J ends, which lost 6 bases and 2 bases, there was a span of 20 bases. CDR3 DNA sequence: TGTGCCAGCAGTTCTAACTCATACCCCGTAACCAAAAACATTCAGTACTTC. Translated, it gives CASSSNSYPVTKNIQYF.

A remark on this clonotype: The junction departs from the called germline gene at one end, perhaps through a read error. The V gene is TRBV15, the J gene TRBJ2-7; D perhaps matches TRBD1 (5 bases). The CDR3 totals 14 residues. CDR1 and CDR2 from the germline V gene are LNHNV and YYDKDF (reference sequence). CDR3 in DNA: TGTGCCACCAGCGGAGACGACAGACTCTACGAGCAGTACTTC. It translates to CATSGDDRLYEQYF.

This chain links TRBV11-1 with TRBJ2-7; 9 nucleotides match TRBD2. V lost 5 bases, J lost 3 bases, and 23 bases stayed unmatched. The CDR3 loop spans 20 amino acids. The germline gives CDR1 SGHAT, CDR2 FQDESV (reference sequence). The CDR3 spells CASSDTTGREGQLIIYEQYF. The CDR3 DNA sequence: TGTGCCAGCAGCGATACCACGGGGCGGGAGGGCCAATTGATAATCTACGAGCAGTACTTC. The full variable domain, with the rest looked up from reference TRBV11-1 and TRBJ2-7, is EAEVAQSPRYKITEKSQAVAFWCDPISGHATLYWYRQILGQGPELLVQFQDESVVDDSQLPKDRFSAERLKGVDSTLKIQPAELGDSAMYLCASSDTTGREGQLIIYEQYFGPGTRLTVT.

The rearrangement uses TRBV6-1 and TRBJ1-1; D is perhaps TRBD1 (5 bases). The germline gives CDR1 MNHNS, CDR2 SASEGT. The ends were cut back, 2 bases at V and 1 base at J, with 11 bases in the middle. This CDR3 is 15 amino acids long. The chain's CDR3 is CASSEWGGPNTEAFF. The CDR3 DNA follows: TGTGCCAGCAGTGAATGGGGGGGACCGAACACTGAAGCTTTCTTT.

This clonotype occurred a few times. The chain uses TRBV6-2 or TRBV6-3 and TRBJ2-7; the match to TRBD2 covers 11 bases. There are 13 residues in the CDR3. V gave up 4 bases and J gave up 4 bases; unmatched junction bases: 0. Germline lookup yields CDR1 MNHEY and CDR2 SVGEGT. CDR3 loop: CASSSSGGYEQYF. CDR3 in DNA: TGTGCCAGCAGTTCTAGCGGGGGGTACGAGCAGTACTTC.

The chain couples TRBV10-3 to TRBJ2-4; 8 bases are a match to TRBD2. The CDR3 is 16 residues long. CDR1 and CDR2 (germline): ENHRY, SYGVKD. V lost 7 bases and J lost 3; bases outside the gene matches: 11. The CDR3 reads CAITERENGVKNIQYF. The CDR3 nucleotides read TGTGCCATCACGGAGCGGGAGAATGGGGTCAAAAACATTCAGTACTTC.

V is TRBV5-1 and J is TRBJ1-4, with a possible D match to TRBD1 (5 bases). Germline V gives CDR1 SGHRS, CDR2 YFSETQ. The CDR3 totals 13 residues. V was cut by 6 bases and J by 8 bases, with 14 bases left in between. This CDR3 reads CASTTRSGEKLFF. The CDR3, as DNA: TGCGCCAGCACTACCCGCTCAGGGGAAAAACTGTTTTTT. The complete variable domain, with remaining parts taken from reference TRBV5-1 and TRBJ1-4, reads KAGVTQTPRYLIKTRGQQVTLSCSPISGHRSVSWYQQTPGQGLQFLFEYFSETQRNKGNFPGRFSGRQFSNSRSEMNVSTLELGDSALYLCASTTRSGEKLFFGSGTQLSVL.

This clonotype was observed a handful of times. CDR3 bases: TGTGCCAGCAGCTTATGGTCCGCGGAGGACACTGAAGCTTTCTTT. Protein product: CASSLWSAEDTEAFF. The chain uses TRBV11-2 and TRBJ1-1; D is ambiguous. The CDR3 has 15 amino acids. V was clipped by 2 bases and J by 3 bases, with 13 bases between them. CDR1 and CDR2 from the germline V gene are SGHAT and FQNNGV.

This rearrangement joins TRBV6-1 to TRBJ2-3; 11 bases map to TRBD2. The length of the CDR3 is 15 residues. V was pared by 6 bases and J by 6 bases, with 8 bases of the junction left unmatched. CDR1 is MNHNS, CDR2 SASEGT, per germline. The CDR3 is CASSQTSGGGDTQYF. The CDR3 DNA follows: TGTGCCAGCAGCCAAACTAGCGGGGGTGGGGATACGCAGTATTTT.

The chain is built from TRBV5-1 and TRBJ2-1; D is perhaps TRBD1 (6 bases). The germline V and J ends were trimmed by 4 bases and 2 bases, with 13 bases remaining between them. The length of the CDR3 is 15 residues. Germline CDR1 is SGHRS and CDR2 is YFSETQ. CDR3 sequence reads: CASSNTGSTYNEQFF. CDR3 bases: TGCGCCAGCAGCAATACAGGGTCTACCTACAATGAGCAGTTCTTC. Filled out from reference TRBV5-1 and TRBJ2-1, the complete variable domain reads KAGVTQTPRYLIKTRGQQVTLSCSPISGHRSVSWYQQTPGQGLQFLFEYFSETQRNKGNFPGRFSGRQFSNSRSEMNVSTLELGDSALYLCASSNTGSTYNEQFFGPGTRLTVL.

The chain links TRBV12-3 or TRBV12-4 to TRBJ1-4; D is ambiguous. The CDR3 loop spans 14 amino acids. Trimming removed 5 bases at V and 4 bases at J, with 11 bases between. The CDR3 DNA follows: TGTGCCAGCAGTGTCGGAACAGTTAATGAAAAACTGTTTTTT. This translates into CASSVGTVNEKLFF.

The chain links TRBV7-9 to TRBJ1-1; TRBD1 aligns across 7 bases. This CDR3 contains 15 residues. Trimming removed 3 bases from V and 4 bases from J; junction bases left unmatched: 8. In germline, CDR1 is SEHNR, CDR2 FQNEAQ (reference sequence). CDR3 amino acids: CASSFSIGQATEAFF. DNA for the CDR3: TGTGCCAGCAGCTTTTCGATTGGACAGGCCACTGAAGCTTTCTTT. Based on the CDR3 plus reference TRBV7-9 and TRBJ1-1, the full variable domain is DTGVSQNPRHKITKRGQNVTFRCDPISEHNRLYWYRQTLGQGPEFLTYFQNEAQLEKSRLLSDRFSAERPKGSFSTLEIQRTEQGDSAMYLCASSFSIGQATEAFFGQGTRLTVV.

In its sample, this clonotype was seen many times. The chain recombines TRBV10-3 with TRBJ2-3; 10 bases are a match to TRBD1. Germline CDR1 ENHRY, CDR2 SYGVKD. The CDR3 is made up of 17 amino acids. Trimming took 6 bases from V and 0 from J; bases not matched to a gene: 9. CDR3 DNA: TGTGCCATCAGGGACCGGGACAGGGGCCCAAGCACAGATACGCAGTATTTT. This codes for CAIRDRDRGPSTDTQYF.